This paragraph reports one T cell receptor beta chain. The antigen is undetermined. There are 14 residues in the CDR3. Germline V gene lookup returns CDR1 DFQATT and CDR2 SNEGSKA (reference sequence). The junction had 5 bases not matched to a gene; V was cut back by 6 bases and J by 0 bases. About 0.5 to 1 ug RNA was reverse transcribed with random hexamers. A multiplex approach, immunoSEQ multiplex PCR, amplified TCR beta CDR3 across 54 Vbeta and 13 Jbeta. TCRdb fed the immunoSEQ multiplex PCR reads into MiXCR, producing one record per CDR3 protein. The sample has hundreds of thousands of distinct CDR3 sequences, about 93% seen once. The data stem from a study of CD8 T cells in Susac syndrome. Study outcomes and limitations: TCR sequencing and HLA analysis covered a relatively small number of individuals.

High-throughput TCR beta sequencing covered peripheral CD8+ and CD4+ T cells. The CD8+ and CD4+ T cells were negatively isolated, with the TEMRA cells enriched by FACS. The V gene is TRBV20-1, the J gene TRBJ1-5; 7 bases map to TRBD1. Sequences were obtained from CD8+ T cells from PBMCs. The TCR was taken from a human donor with multiple sclerosis. CDR3 nucleotide sequence: TGCAGTGCCGAGACAGGGTCTAGCAATCAGCCCCAGCATTTT. Amino acids: CSAETGSSNQPQHF.